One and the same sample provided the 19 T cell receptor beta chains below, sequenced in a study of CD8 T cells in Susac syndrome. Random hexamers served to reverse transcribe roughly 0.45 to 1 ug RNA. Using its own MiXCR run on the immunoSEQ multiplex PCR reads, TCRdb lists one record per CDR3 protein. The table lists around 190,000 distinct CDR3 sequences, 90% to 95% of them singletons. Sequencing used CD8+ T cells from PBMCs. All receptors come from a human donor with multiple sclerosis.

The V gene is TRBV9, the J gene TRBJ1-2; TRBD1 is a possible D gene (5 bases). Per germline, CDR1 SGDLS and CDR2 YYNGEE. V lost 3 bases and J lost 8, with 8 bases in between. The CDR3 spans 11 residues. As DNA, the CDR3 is TGTGCCAGCAGCGCCCGGGGCGGCTACACCTTC. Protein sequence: CASSARGGYTF.

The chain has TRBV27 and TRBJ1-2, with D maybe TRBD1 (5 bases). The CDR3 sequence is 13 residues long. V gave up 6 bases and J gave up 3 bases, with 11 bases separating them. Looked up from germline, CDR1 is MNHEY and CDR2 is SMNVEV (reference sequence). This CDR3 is CASRPQGHYGYTF. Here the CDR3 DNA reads TGTGCCAGCAGGCCTCAGGGACACTATGGCTACACCTTC.

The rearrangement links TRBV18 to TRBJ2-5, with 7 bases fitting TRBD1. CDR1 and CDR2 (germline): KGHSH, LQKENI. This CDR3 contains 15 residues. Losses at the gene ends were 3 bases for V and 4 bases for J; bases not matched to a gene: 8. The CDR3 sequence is CASSPGTEFIETQYF. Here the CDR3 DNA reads TGTGCCAGCTCACCCGGGACAGAATTCATAGAGACCCAGTACTTC.

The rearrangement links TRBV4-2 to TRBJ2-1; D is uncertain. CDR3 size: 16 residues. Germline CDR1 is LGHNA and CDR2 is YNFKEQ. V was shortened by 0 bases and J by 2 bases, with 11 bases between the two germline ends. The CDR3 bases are TGTGCCAGCAGCCAAGATTCGAGCACCACCTACAATGAGCAGTTCTTC. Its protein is CASSQDSSTTYNEQFF.

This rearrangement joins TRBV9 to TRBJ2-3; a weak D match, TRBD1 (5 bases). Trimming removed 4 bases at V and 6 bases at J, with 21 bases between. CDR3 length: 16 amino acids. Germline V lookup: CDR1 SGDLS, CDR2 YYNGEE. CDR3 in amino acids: CASSPDWWGADDTQYF. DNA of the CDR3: TGTGCCAGCAGCCCAGACTGGTGGGGCGCAGATGATACGCAGTATTTT.

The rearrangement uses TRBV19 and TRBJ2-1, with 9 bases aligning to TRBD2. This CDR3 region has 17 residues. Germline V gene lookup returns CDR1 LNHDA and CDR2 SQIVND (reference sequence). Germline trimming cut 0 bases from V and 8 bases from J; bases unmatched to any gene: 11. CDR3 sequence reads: CASSIDAGGPPSDEQFF. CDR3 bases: TGTGCCAGTAGTATAGATGCGGGAGGGCCTCCGTCGGATGAGCAGTTCTTC.

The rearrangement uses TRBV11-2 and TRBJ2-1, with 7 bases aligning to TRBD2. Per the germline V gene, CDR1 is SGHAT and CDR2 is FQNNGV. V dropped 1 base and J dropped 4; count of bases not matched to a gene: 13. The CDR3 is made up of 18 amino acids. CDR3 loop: CASSLALTKGTTYNEQFF. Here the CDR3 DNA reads TGTGCCAGCAGCTTAGCACTAACCAAGGGGACTACTTACAATGAGCAGTTCTTC. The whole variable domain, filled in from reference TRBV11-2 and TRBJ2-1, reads EAGVAQSPRYKIIEKRQSVAFWCNPISGHATLYWYQQILGQGPKLLIQFQNNGVVDDSQLPKDRFSAERLKGVDSTLKIQPAKLEDSAVYLCASSLALTKGTTYNEQFFGPGTRLTVL.

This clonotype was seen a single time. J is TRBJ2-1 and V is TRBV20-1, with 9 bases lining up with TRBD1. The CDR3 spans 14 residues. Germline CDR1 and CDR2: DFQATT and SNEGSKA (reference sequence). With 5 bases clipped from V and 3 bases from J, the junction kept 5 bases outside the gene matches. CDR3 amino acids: CSASGTGFYNEQFF. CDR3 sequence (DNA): TGCAGTGCTTCCGGGACAGGGTTCTACAATGAGCAGTTCTTC.

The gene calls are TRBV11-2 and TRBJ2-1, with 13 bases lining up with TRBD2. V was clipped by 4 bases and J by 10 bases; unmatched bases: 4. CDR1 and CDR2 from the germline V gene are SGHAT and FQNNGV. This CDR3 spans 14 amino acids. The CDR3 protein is CASSSLAGGAEQFF. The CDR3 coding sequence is TGTGCCAGCAGCTCACTAGCGGGAGGGGCGGAGCAGTTCTTC.

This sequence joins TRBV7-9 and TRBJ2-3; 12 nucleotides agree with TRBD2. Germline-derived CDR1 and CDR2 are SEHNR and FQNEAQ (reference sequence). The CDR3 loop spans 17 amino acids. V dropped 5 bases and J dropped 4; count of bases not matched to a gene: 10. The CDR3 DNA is TGTGCCAGCAGCATGCCGACTAGCGGGAGTGGCCCAGATACGCAGTATTTT. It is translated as CASSMPTSGSGPDTQYF.

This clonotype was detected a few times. The CDR3 loop is CSASIGDKGMGNTEAFF. The CDR3 nucleotides read TGCAGCGCGAGTATAGGAGATAAGGGGATGGGGAACACTGAAGCTTTCTTT. The J gene is TRBJ1-1, the V gene TRBV29-1; the D gene is possibly TRBD1 (5 bases). CDR1 SQVTM and CDR2 ANQGSEA come from the germline V gene. The length of the CDR3 is 17 residues. V shed 7 bases and J shed 1 base, with 25 bases lying between them.

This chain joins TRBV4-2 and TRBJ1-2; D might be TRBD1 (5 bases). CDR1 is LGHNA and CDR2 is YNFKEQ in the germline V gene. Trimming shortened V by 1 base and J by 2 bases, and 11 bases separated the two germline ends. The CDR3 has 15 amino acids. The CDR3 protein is CASSQVTGSNYGYTF. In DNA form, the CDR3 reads TGTGCCAGCAGCCAAGTTACAGGATCAAACTATGGCTACACCTTC.

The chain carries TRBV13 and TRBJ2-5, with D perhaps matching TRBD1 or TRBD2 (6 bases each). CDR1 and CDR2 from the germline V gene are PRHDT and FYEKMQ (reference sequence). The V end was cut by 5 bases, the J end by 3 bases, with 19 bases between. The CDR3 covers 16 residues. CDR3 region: CASSPRGEEGEETQYF. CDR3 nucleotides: TGTGCCAGCAGCCCGAGGGGGGAAGAGGGAGAAGAGACCCAGTACTTC.

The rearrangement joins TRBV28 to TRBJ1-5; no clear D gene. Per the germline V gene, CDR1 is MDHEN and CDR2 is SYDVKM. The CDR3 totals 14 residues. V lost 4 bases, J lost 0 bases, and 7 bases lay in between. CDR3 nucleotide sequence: TGTGCCAGCAGTTCTCGGCCTAGCAATCAGCCCCAGCATTTT. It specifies CASSSRPSNQPQHF.

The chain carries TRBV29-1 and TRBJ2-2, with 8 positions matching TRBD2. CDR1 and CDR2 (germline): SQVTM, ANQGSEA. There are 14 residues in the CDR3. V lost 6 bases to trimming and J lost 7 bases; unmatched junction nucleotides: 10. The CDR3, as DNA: TGCAGCGTCCTCAGGACTAGCACCCTCGGGGAGCTGTTTTTT. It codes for CSVLRTSTLGELFF.

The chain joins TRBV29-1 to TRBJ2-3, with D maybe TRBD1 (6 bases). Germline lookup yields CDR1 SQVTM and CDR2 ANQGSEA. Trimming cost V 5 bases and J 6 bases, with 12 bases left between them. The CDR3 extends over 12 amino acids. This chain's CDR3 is CSVYGTTDTQYF. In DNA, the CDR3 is TGCAGCGTTTACGGGACAACCGATACGCAGTATTTT.

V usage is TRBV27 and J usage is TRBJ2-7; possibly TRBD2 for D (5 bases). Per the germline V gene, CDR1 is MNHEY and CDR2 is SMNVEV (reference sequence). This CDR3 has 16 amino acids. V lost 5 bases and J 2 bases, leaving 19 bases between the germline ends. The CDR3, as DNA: TGTGCCAGCAGTCCCCCGGGGAGAGCGGCCCCCTACGAGCAGTACTTC. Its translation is CASSPPGRAAPYEQYF.

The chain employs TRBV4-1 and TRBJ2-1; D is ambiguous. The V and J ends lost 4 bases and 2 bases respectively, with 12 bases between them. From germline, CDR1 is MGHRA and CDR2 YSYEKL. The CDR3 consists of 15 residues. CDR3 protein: CASSLTDITYNEQFF. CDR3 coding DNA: TGCGCCAGCAGCCTAACCGACATAACCTACAATGAGCAGTTCTTC.

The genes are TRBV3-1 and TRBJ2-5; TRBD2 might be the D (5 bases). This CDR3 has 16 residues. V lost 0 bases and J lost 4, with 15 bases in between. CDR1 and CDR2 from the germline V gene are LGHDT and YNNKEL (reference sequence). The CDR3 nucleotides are TGTGCCAGCAGCCAAGATACACCGGGGATGGGAGAGACCCAGTACTTC. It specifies CASSQDTPGMGETQYF.